The 27 T cell receptor beta chains below come from one sample, sequenced in a study of spatial heterogeneity in lung cancer. From the 5' RACE reads, TCRdb called clonotypes with MiXCR, one entry per CDR3 protein. The profile covers 130 to 150 distinct CDR3 sequences, with 44% appearing a single time and approximately 30% taken by the ten largest. Regarding time point: sample taken at primary tumor resection. Study-level findings and limits: For expanded intratumoral alpha and beta TCRs, counts tracked tumor mutation counts.

Their specific antigens are unknown. The source was lung tumor tissue, collected at surgery. The receptors come from a male donor with early-stage non-small cell lung cancer.

Concerning this clonotype: This beta chain represents an off-target read in a library built for alpha chains; its size is of limited meaning. Here the CDR3 reads CASSSPQSEKLFF. The CDR3, as DNA: TGTGCCAGCAGTTCACCACAATCGGAAAAACTGTTTTTT. The chain combines TRBV12-3 or TRBV12-4 with TRBJ1-4; D not resolved. Trimming shortened V by 4 bases and J by 8 bases, and 11 bases separated the two germline ends. The CDR3 sequence is 13 residues long.

As to this clonotype: Within a library made for alpha chains, this beta chain is off target, and its count is uninformative. J is TRBJ2-1 and V is TRBV25-1; D gene unclear. The CDR3 totals 13 residues. Germline CDR1 reads MGHDK; CDR2 reads SYGVNS. Deletions cut 1 base from V and 9 bases from J, with 10 bases between. CDR3 amino acids: CASSESGSLEQFF. The CDR3 DNA reads TGTGCCAGCAGTGAATCCGGGTCTCTTGAGCAGTTCTTC.

In this sample, this clonotype turned up a few times. This beta chain is a stray sequence in a library constructed for alpha chains; its clone size is not meaningful. The chain recombines TRBV19 with TRBJ2-1, with 8 bases identical to TRBD1. This CDR3 is 14 amino acids long. The V and J ends lost 6 bases and 9 bases, in that order; junction bases with no gene match: 10. CDR1 and CDR2 from the germline V gene are LNHDA and SQIVND (reference sequence). In nucleotides, the CDR3 is TGTGCCAGTAGGACGACAGGGGCTTCGAGTGAGCAGTTCTTC. The encoded protein is CASRTTGASSEQFF.

On this clonotype itself: This beta chain slipped into a library made for alpha chains as a stray read, so its size is not meaningful. The chain is built from TRBV12-3 or TRBV12-4 and TRBJ1-1; D unclear. The CDR3 extends over 12 amino acids. The V end lost 2 bases, the J end lost 6 bases, and 7 bases lay between the germline ends. The CDR3: CASSLFAAEAFF. The CDR3 DNA reads as TGTGCCAGCAGTTTATTTGCGGCTGAAGCTTTCTTT.

This clonotype came up a few times. This beta chain turned up in a library designed for alpha chains; as an off-target read, its abundance says little. The genes are TRBV28 and TRBJ2-7; tentatively, D is TRBD2 (5 bases). V lost 6 bases and J 9 bases, leaving 12 bases between the germline ends. There are 11 residues in the CDR3. Germline V lookup: CDR1 MDHEN, CDR2 SYDVKM. CDR3 amino acids: CASSQRWWQYF. CDR3 coding DNA: TGTGCCAGCAGCCAGCGGTGGTGGCAGTACTTC.

On this clonotype itself: Because this beta chain is a stray read in a library intended to capture alpha chains, its abundance should not be given much weight. The gene calls are TRBV29-1 and TRBJ2-3; 9 bases are a match to TRBD2. This CDR3 is 14 amino acids long. V gave up 4 bases and J gave up 4 bases; unmatched junction bases: 6. Per the germline V gene, CDR1 is SQVTM and CDR2 is ANQGSEA. The CDR3 nucleotides read TGCAGCGTTGGGCGTAGCGGGGGTTCAGATACGCAGTATTTT. The encoded protein is CSVGRSGGSDTQYF.

This clonotype was detected only once. Within a library made for alpha chains, this beta chain is off target, and its count is uninformative. This chain uses TRBV2 with TRBJ1-1; no reliable D call. Trimming removed 4 bases at V and 10 bases at J, with 13 bases between. CDR3 length: 12 residues. Germline V gene sequence: CDR1 SNHLY, CDR2 FYNNEI. The DNA for the CDR3 is TGTGCCAGCAGTGCATTGTGGTATCGAGCTTTCTTT. Translating gives CASSALWYRAFF.

In the case of this clonotype: This beta chain is an unintended read in a library built for alpha chains; its size means little. This rearrangement joins TRBV6-5 to TRBJ2-7; D is perhaps TRBD1 (6 bases). Deletions cut 5 bases from V and 0 bases from J, with 11 bases between. Germline V gene lookup returns CDR1 MNHEY and CDR2 SVGAGI. CDR3 length: 14 amino acids. CDR3 nucleotides: TGTGCCAGCAGTCAGGGGATAAGCTCCTACGAGCAGTACTTC. Translating gives CASSQGISSYEQYF.

Regarding this clonotype: As an off-target read in a library built for alpha chains, this beta chain has a frequency of little significance. The chain employs TRBV5-4 and TRBJ2-7; D may match TRBD1 or TRBD2 (5 bases each). V was pared by 4 bases and J by 5 bases, with 19 bases between. Germline CDR1 is SGHNT and CDR2 is YYREEE (reference sequence). This CDR3 comprises 15 residues. The DNA for the CDR3 is TGTGCCAGCAGCCCAGGGACGGACCTACCGAACGAGCAGTACTTC. This gives the protein CASSPGTDLPNEQYF.

With regard to this clonotype: This beta chain turned up in a library designed for alpha chains; as an off-target read, its abundance says little. This chain links TRBV12-3 or TRBV12-4 with TRBJ2-3; 8 nucleotides line up with TRBD2. CDR3 length: 13 residues. V was pared by 7 bases and J by 2 bases, with 2 bases of the junction left unmatched. CDR3 residues: CASNGLATDTQYF. In nucleotides, the CDR3 is TGTGCCAGCAACGGACTAGCCACAGATACGCAGTATTTT.

To note about this clonotype: This beta chain is off target for a library built for alpha chains, so its abundance means little. The J gene is TRBJ2-7, the V gene TRBV14; 7 positions match TRBD1. Losses at the gene ends were 4 bases for V and 4 bases for J; bases not matched to a gene: 4. This CDR3 comprises 13 residues. Germline V gives CDR1 SGHDN, CDR2 FVKESK. The CDR3 DNA reads as TGTGCCAGCAGCCTCAAACAGGGGTACGAGCAGTACTTC. Its protein is CASSLKQGYEQYF.

On this clonotype itself: With the library built for alpha chains, this beta chain is off target and its frequency is not meaningful. The chain recombines TRBV5-6 with TRBJ2-5; D remains ambiguous. The germline CDR1 and CDR2 sequences are SGHDT and YYEEEE. The CDR3 loop spans 13 amino acids. V lost 0 bases to trimming and J lost 1 base, with 4 bases between them. In DNA, the CDR3 is TGTGCCAGCAGCTTGGCGATCCAAGAGACCCAGTACTTC. This translates into CASSLAIQETQYF.

Comments on this clonotype: Found in a library prepared for alpha chains, this beta chain is an off-target read, and its abundance has little meaning. The genes are TRBV7-2 and TRBJ2-1; no clear D. Trimming took off 3 bases at V and 8 bases at J, with 11 bases between the two ends. Per the germline V gene, CDR1 is SGHTA and CDR2 is FQGNSA. This CDR3 contains 13 residues. CDR3 sequence: CASSFGYSDEQFF. DNA of the CDR3: TGTGCCAGCAGCTTCGGCTACTCTGATGAGCAGTTCTTC.

This clonotype has a single count. This beta chain appears as a stray read in a library generated for alpha chains; its size is not informative. The genes are TRBV29-1 and TRBJ2-2; D is perhaps TRBD1 (6 bases). Germline values: CDR1 SQVTM, CDR2 ANQGSEA. This CDR3 is 14 amino acids long. V was trimmed by 3 bases and J by 1 base, leaving 9 bases between them. The CDR3 spells CSVDLQGNTGELFF. As DNA, the CDR3 is TGCAGCGTTGATTTACAGGGGAACACCGGGGAGCTGTTTTTT.

On this clonotype: Since it is a stray read in a library aimed at alpha chains, this beta chain has a size that is not meaningful. The V and J genes are TRBV6-2 or TRBV6-3 and TRBJ2-7, with TRBD1 matching over 9 bases. V shed 6 bases and J 2 bases; nucleotides not matched to a gene: 2. Germline V gene lookup returns CDR1 MNHEY and CDR2 SVGEGT. This CDR3 region has 13 residues. In nucleotides, the CDR3 is TGTGCCAGCAGGGGACAGGGACCCTACGAGCAGTACTTC. Its protein is CASRGQGPYEQYF.

Only a few counts were recorded for this clonotype. This beta chain lies outside the target of a library built for alpha chains; its clone size means little. This chain joins TRBV19 and TRBJ2-2; D remains ambiguous. Germline values: CDR1 LNHDA, CDR2 SQIVND (reference sequence). The CDR3 spans 11 residues. Between the trimmed V and J ends, which lost 1 base and 6 bases, there was a span of 0 bases. In nucleotides, the CDR3 is TGTGCCAGTAGTATAGCCGGGGAGCTGTTTTTT. Translating it yields CASSIAGELFF.

This clonotype is hyperexpanded within its sample. Because the library targeted alpha chains, this beta chain is an off-target read whose size means little. V is TRBV18 and J is TRBJ1-4; D may be TRBD1 (5 bases). The germline V and J ends were trimmed by 1 base and 6 bases, with 12 bases remaining between them. This CDR3 contains 15 residues. Germline V gene sequence: CDR1 KGHSH, CDR2 LQKENI. The CDR3 is CASSPQGTADEKLFF. DNA of the CDR3: TGTGCCAGCTCACCACAGGGGACGGCAGATGAAAAACTGTTTTTT.

In its sample, this clonotype was seen a few times. Because this beta chain is a stray read in a library intended to capture alpha chains, its abundance should not be given much weight. The gene calls are TRBV14 and TRBJ2-1; 11 bases match TRBD1. J lost 8 bases, V lost 4 bases, and 10 bases had no gene match. Germline V gene sequence: CDR1 SGHDN, CDR2 FVKESK. The CDR3 is 16 amino acids. The CDR3 DNA reads as TGTGCCAGCAGCCTCTGGGGACAGGGGGGACACGATGAGCAGTTCTTC. Amino acid sequence: CASSLWGQGGHDEQFF. The whole variable domain, filled in from reference TRBV14 and TRBJ2-1, reads EAGVTQFPSHSVIEKGQTVTLRCDPISGHDNLYWYRRVMGKEIKFLLHFVKESKQDESGMPNNRFLAERTGGTYSTLKVQPAELEDSGVYFCASSLWGQGGHDEQFFGPGTRLTVL.

To note about this clonotype: This beta chain slipped into a library made for alpha chains as a stray read, so its size is not meaningful. The chain combines TRBV6-2 or TRBV6-3 with TRBJ2-7; no firm D call. Trimming shortened V by 0 bases and J by 5 bases, and 11 bases separated the two germline ends. Germline V gene sequence: CDR1 MNHEY, CDR2 SVGEGT. CDR3 size: 14 residues. The CDR3 is CASSYSRRGDEQYF. Here the CDR3 DNA reads TGTGCCAGCAGTTACTCGAGACGTGGGGACGAGCAGTACTTC.

This clonotype was found a few times. Because the library targeted alpha chains, this beta chain is an off-target read whose size means little. V gene TRBV20-1 combines with J gene TRBJ1-1; D gene ambiguous. Trimming cost V 4 bases and J 0 bases, with 9 bases left between them. Germline V gene lookup returns CDR1 DFQATT and CDR2 SNEGSKA (reference sequence). CDR3 length equals 13 residues. The CDR3 here is CSATGRMNTEAFF. CDR3 bases: TGCAGTGCTACCGGACGGATGAACACTGAAGCTTTCTTT.

In its sample, this clonotype was seen a few times. Because the library targeted alpha chains, this beta chain is an off-target read whose size means little. The chain joins TRBV13 to TRBJ2-3, with D unclear. Germline V gene lookup returns CDR1 PRHDT and CDR2 FYEKMQ (reference sequence). Trimming cost V 5 bases and J 2 bases, with 2 bases left between them. The CDR3 runs to 11 residues. CDR3 region: CASSITDTQYF. In nucleotides, the CDR3 is TGTGCCAGCAGCATCACAGATACGCAGTATTTT.

This clonotype showed up just a few times. For a library built for alpha chains, this beta chain is a stray read; little rests on its size. V and J are TRBV7-2 and TRBJ2-3, with a possible D match to TRBD2 (5 bases). Trimming took 5 bases from V and 0 from J, leaving 6 bases between them. The CDR3 length is 13 residues. Germline-derived CDR1 and CDR2 are SGHTA and FQGNSA. The CDR3 is CASSRGSTDTQYF. The CDR3 nucleotides are TGTGCCAGCAGCCGAGGGAGCACAGATACGCAGTATTTT.

Concerning this clonotype itself: This beta chain is a stray sequence in a library constructed for alpha chains; its clone size is not meaningful. The chain couples TRBV7-9 to TRBJ2-7; perhaps TRBD2 as D (6 bases). Germline CDR1 SEHNR, CDR2 FQNEAQ (reference sequence). The CDR3 sequence is 14 residues long. Trimming took off 5 bases at V and 0 bases at J, with 11 bases between the two ends. CDR3 amino acids: CASSQTGVSYEQYF. The CDR3 nucleotides read TGTGCCAGCAGCCAGACGGGGGTCTCCTACGAGCAGTACTTC.

Comments on this clonotype: This beta chain is an unintended read in a library built for alpha chains; its size means little. The chain employs TRBV28 and TRBJ1-2; tentatively, D is TRBD1 (5 bases). V lost 7 bases and J 4 bases, leaving 10 bases between the germline ends. Germline lookup yields CDR1 MDHEN and CDR2 SYDVKM. The CDR3 totals 12 residues. The CDR3 spells CASTGTVYGYTF. Here the CDR3 DNA reads TGTGCCAGCACCGGGACTGTCTATGGCTACACCTTC.

In its sample, this clonotype is hyperexpanded. For a library built for alpha chains, this beta chain is a stray read; little rests on its size. This chain uses TRBV7-2 with TRBJ2-5; 8 bases are a match to TRBD2. Trimming at V came to 6 bases and at J to 3 bases, leaving 0 bases not matched to a gene. Germline V gene sequence: CDR1 SGHTA, CDR2 FQGNSA. This CDR3 spans 12 amino acids. CDR3 in DNA: TGTGCCAGCAGTAGCGGGGAAGAGACCCAGTACTTC. It translates to CASSSGEETQYF.

Notes on this clonotype: This beta chain represents an off-target read in a library built for alpha chains; its size is of limited meaning. The rearrangement links TRBV7-9 to TRBJ2-3; D is perhaps TRBD2 (6 bases). Trimming stripped 1 base from V and 4 bases from J, with 9 bases between. Germline CDR1 is SEHNR and CDR2 is FQNEAQ (reference sequence). The length of the CDR3 is 14 residues. The CDR3 is CASSLEVAADTQYF. The CDR3 DNA reads as TGTGCCAGCAGCTTAGAGGTAGCGGCAGATACGCAGTATTTT.

This clonotype is categorized as hyperexpanded. Little can be read into the size of this beta chain, an off-target read in a library designed for alpha chains. The rearrangement uses TRBV13 and TRBJ2-5, with D uncertain. The V gene's germline CDR1 is PRHDT and CDR2 FYEKMQ (reference sequence). V shed 2 bases and J shed 5 bases, with 9 bases lying between them. This CDR3 is 13 amino acids long. CDR3 DNA sequence: TGTGCCAGCAGCTTAAACGGAGAGGAGACCCAGTACTTC. Residues: CASSLNGEETQYF.